This T cell receptor beta chain was profiled in a study of blood T cell repertoires in COVID-19. The ends lost 3 bases at V and 15 bases at J; junction bases unmatched: 8. The CDR3 is 12 amino acids. Germline V gene sequence: CDR1 LGHDT, CDR2 YNNKEL (reference sequence). Recovered status applied to Cohort 3 donors who had two consecutive negative PCRs. It also applied to those with clearance or with symptom resolution. Clones were read by immunoSEQ multiplex PCR, and TCRdb kept only the in-frame ones, dropping some. Of roughly 500,000 clones in the sample, around 87% are singletons; the top ten hold 1.8%.

The sequencing input was PBMCs or T cells enriched from blood (not recorded which). The sequence was obtained from a woman aged 40 to 50 who had recovered from COVID-19. The genes are TRBV3-1 (or the pseudogene TRBV3-2) and TRBJ2-1; 7 nucleotides align to TRBD2. CDR3 DNA sequence: TGTGCCAGCAGCCAGCGACTAGCAAGTCTGTTCTTC. It translates to CASSQRLASLFF.